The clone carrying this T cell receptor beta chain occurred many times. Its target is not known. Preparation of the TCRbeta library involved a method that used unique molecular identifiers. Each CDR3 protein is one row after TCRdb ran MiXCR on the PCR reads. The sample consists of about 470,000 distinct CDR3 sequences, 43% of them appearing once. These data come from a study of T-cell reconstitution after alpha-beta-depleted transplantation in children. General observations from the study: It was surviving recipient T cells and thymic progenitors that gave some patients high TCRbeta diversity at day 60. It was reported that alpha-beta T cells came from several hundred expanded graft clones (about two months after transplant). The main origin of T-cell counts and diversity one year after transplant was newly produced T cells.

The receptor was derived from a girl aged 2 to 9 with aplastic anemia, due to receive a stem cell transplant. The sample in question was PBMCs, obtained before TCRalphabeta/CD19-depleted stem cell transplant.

CDR3 coding DNA: TGTGCCAGCAGTTTCGGAGTTACCTACAATGAGCAGTTCTTC. This gives the protein CASSFGVTYNEQFF. The chain couples TRBV27 to TRBJ2-1; the D is unclear. Trimming removed 3 bases from V and 2 bases from J, with 8 bases in between. The germline V gene has CDR1 MNHEY and CDR2 SMNVEV (reference sequence). The CDR3 consists of 14 residues.